By proportion, the clone carrying this T cell receptor (beta chain) is medium-sized. Its antigen is not known. The entry originates in a study of T and B cells in COVID-19 patients. Study information: Blood was sampled from COVID-19 patients who were either actively infected or recovered. Comorbidities linked to unfavorable COVID-19 outcome were present in about 90% of the 20 active-infection patients.

TRB was amplified from around 250-460 ng of blood genomic DNA. The CDR3 extends over 14 amino acids. The V gene's germline CDR1 is MRHNA and CDR2 SNTAGT. V gave up 5 bases and J gave up 3 bases, with 10 bases separating them. Findings and caveats of the study: There were more than 2,000 TCR clusters exclusive to the recovered cohort, some 31 with low generation probability. Patients with COVID-19 reportedly showed strongly skewed T cell receptor beta variable and joining gene usage.

Multiplex PCR with BIOMED2 TRB-A/B primer pools amplified TRB rearrangements. TCRdb re-analysed the multiplex PCR reads in MiXCR, keeping a single row per CDR3 protein. The profile shows thousands of distinct CDR3 sequences, 20% to 30% of them singletons. This rearrangement joins TRBV6-4 to TRBJ2-2, with D tentatively TRBD1 (7 bases). The specimen sequenced was blood. This clonotype was sampled from a human donor with active COVID-19. The CDR3 DNA is TGTGCCAGCAGTCAGGGGGAGGACACCGGGGAGCTGTTTTTT. Amino acid sequence: CASSQGEDTGELFF.